These 28 T cell receptor beta chains were all obtained from the same sample, sequenced in a study of cytomegalovirus exposure and HLA in healthy donors. The primer mix had 60 Vbeta and 13 Jbeta primers. The repertoire was sequenced with immunoSEQ multiplex PCR; TCRdb's copy has only in-frame clones and lacks some. The sample data list about 150,000 clones. Material: PBMCs. The receptors stem from a woman between 50 and 59 years old in good health and CMV-seronegative.

The CDR3 is CASSPPEGAGYTF. CDR3 DNA: TGTGCCAGCAGCCCCCCGGAGGGGGCTGGCTACACCTTC. V and J are TRBV5-6 and TRBJ1-2; 7 bases fit TRBD1. CDR3 length equals 13 residues. The germline gives CDR1 SGHDT, CDR2 YYEEEE. Trimming took 4 bases from V and 7 from J; bases not matched to a gene: 7.

The chain joins TRBV9 to TRBJ2-7, with D tentatively TRBD2 (7 bases). The V gene's germline CDR1 is SGDLS and CDR2 YYNGEE. Trimming removed 0 bases from V and 4 bases from J, with 20 bases in between. The CDR3 length is 17 residues. In nucleotides, the CDR3 is TGTGCCAGCAGCGTAGGGATCGGGGCCGGGGGGCGGTACGAGCAGTACTTC. It translates to CASSVGIGAGGRYEQYF.

The chain recombines TRBV19 with TRBJ2-1; TRBD1 is a possible D gene (5 bases). Germline V gene data show CDR1 as LNHDA and CDR2 as SQIVND (reference sequence). The V end was cut by 3 bases, the J end by 6 bases, with 15 bases between. This CDR3 is 15 amino acids long. The CDR3 is CASSIQGISPNEQFF. CDR3 sequence (DNA): TGTGCCAGTAGTATCCAGGGAATATCCCCCAATGAGCAGTTCTTC.

Worth noting for this clone: A read error may produce the germline difference seen at one junction end. This sequence joins TRBV7-7 and TRBJ2-7, with 7 positions matching TRBD1. The CDR3 is 16 residues long. Germline CDR1 SSHAT, CDR2 FNYEAQ (reference sequence). CDR3 protein: CASSPGRPGGRVEQYF. The CDR3 region has the DNA TGTGCTAGCAGCCCAGGGCGGCCAGGGGGTAGGGTAGAGCAGTACTTC.

This chain uses TRBV18 with TRBJ1-2, with a weak D call TRBD1 (5 bases). Trimming took off 0 bases at V and 0 bases at J, with 14 bases between the two ends. Germline V gene sequence: CDR1 KGHSH, CDR2 LQKENI. CDR3 length equals 17 residues. The CDR3 loop reads CASSPPDSLISNYGYTF. The CDR3 DNA follows: TGTGCCAGCTCACCACCAGACAGCCTAATTTCTAACTATGGCTACACCTTC. Full variable domain (rest looked up from reference TRBV18 and TRBJ1-2): NAGVMQNPRHLVRRRGQEARLRCSPMKGHSHVYWYRQLPEEGLKFMVYLQKENIIDESGMPKERFSAEFPKEGPSILRIQQVVRGDSAAYFCASSPPDSLISNYGYTFGSGTRLTVV.

The CDR3: CASSLNPTGVNEKLFF. The CDR3 DNA follows: TGCGCCAGCAGCTTGAACCCGACAGGGGTCAATGAAAAACTGTTTTTT. The chain uses TRBV5-1 and TRBJ1-4; 8 positions match TRBD1. After removal of 1 base from V and 5 bases from J, the junction contained 7 bases not matched to a gene. CDR3 length: 16 residues. The V gene's germline CDR1 is SGHRS and CDR2 YFSETQ.

CDR3 sequence (DNA): TGTGCCAGCAGGCAACAGGGGGCTTGGTCCTACGAGCAGTACTTC. It yields the protein CASRQQGAWSYEQYF. The J gene is TRBJ2-7, the V gene TRBV28; TRBD1 agrees at 9 bases. V lost 6 bases, J lost 1 base, and 7 bases stayed unmatched. The CDR3 totals 15 residues. Germline CDR1 MDHEN, CDR2 SYDVKM.

The chain is built from TRBV28 and TRBJ2-1; 7 bases agree with TRBD1. This CDR3 is 14 amino acids long. Looked up from germline, CDR1 is MDHEN and CDR2 is SYDVKM. Trimming cost V 2 bases and J 7 bases; bases outside gene matches: 5. Here the CDR3 reads CASSLRAGGNEQFF. CDR3 nucleotide sequence: TGTGCCAGCAGTTTAAGGGCAGGGGGTAATGAGCAGTTCTTC. Together with reference TRBV28 and TRBJ2-1, the CDR3 gives the full variable domain: DVKVTQSSRYLVKRTGEKVFLECVQDMDHENMFWYRQDPGLGLRLIYFSYDVKMKEKGDIPEGYSVSREKKERFSLILESASTNQTSMYLCASSLRAGGNEQFFGPGTRLTVL.

CDR3 coding DNA: TGTGCCAGCAGCCCGAGCGGGCCTGGGGAGATAGGCAATGAGCAGTTCTTC. Its protein is CASSPSGPGEIGNEQFF. The chain couples TRBV28 to TRBJ2-1, with TRBD2 as a possible D gene (6 bases). Germline assignment: CDR1 MDHEN and CDR2 SYDVKM. This CDR3 region has 17 residues. Deletions cut 6 bases from V and 6 bases from J, with 24 bases between.

This rearrangement joins TRBV5-4 to TRBJ1-2, with D perhaps TRBD1 (5 bases). CDR1 and CDR2 (germline): SGHNT, YYREEE (reference sequence). Deletions cut 4 bases from V and 8 bases from J, with 15 bases between. There are 13 residues in the CDR3. CDR3: CASSPPGYSGYTF. The CDR3, as DNA: TGTGCCAGCAGCCCCCCAGGGTATTCCGGCTACACCTTC. The complete variable domain, with remaining parts taken from reference TRBV5-4 and TRBJ1-2, reads ETGVTQSPTHLIKTRGQQVTLRCSSQSGHNTVSWYQQALGQGPQFIFQYYREEENGRGNFPPRFSGLQFPNYSSELNVNALELDDSALYLCASSPPGYSGYTFGSGTRLTVV.

This chain connects TRBV7-9 to TRBJ1-2; the match to TRBD1 covers 8 bases. V lost 5 bases to trimming and J lost 4 bases; unmatched junction nucleotides: 9. There are 15 residues in the CDR3. Per germline, CDR1 SEHNR and CDR2 FQNEAQ (reference sequence). This CDR3 is CASSNSGQAFYGYTF. DNA of the CDR3: TGTGCCAGCAGCAACTCGGGACAGGCCTTCTATGGCTACACCTTC. Using reference TRBV7-9 and TRBJ1-2 for the parts outside the CDR3, the full variable domain is DTGVSQNPRHKITKRGQNVTFRCDPISEHNRLYWYRQTLGQGPEFLTYFQNEAQLEKSRLLSDRFSAERPKGSFSTLEIQRTEQGDSAMYLCASSNSGQAFYGYTFGSGTRLTVV.

This sequence joins TRBV12-5 and TRBJ1-1; TRBD1 might be the D (6 bases). Trimming took 0 bases from V and 0 from J, leaving 8 bases between them. CDR1 is LGHNT, CDR2 FRNRAP, per germline. The CDR3 sequence is 15 residues long. Written as DNA, the CDR3 is TGTGCTAGTGGTTTGGTACAGGGAGTGAACACTGAAGCTTTCTTT. As protein: CASGLVQGVNTEAFF.

The rearrangement links TRBV7-6 to TRBJ1-1, with D perhaps TRBD1 (6 bases). Trimming took 3 bases from V and 0 from J, leaving 8 bases between them. From germline, CDR1 is SGHVS and CDR2 FNYEAQ. CDR3 length: 14 residues. The CDR3 coding sequence is TGTGCCAGCAGCTTTCAGGGGCTGAACACTGAAGCTTTCTTT. Its translation: CASSFQGLNTEAFF.

The chain carries TRBV27 and TRBJ1-6; a possible D gene is TRBD1 (6 bases). This CDR3 contains 13 residues. Trimming removed 4 bases from V and 9 bases from J, with 10 bases in between. The germline gives CDR1 MNHEY, CDR2 SMNVEV (reference sequence). CDR3 sequence reads: CASSSARGSPLHF. CDR3 in DNA: TGTGCCAGCAGTTCGGCCAGGGGTTCACCCCTCCACTTT.

This chain connects TRBV29-1 to TRBJ1-1; 10 bases agree with TRBD1. The CDR3 covers 14 residues. The V gene's germline CDR1 is SQVTM and CDR2 ANQGSEA. V lost 7 bases and J lost 0; bases outside the gene matches: 5. The CDR3 spells CSARTGGMNTEAFF. DNA of the CDR3: TGCAGCGCCAGGACAGGGGGGATGAACACTGAAGCTTTCTTT.

V gene TRBV9 combines with J gene TRBJ2-5, with TRBD1 matching over 7 bases. CDR3 length: 15 amino acids. CDR1 and CDR2 (germline): SGDLS, YYNGEE. The junction had 6 bases not matched to a gene; V was cut back by 3 bases and J by 1 base. The CDR3 loop reads CASSGIGTAQETQYF. The CDR3 DNA is TGTGCCAGCAGCGGAATCGGGACAGCCCAAGAGACCCAGTACTTC.

The J gene is TRBJ2-5, the V gene TRBV4-1, with a weak D call TRBD1 (5 bases). The V and J ends lost 2 bases and 5 bases respectively, with 18 bases between them. CDR3 length equals 16 residues. Looked up from germline, CDR1 is MGHRA and CDR2 is YSYEKL. The CDR3 DNA reads TGCGCCAGCAGCCAAATATTCCAGGGTTTGGTCGAGACCCAGTACTTC. Translated, it gives CASSQIFQGLVETQYF.

The rearrangement links TRBV27 to TRBJ1-4; 8 positions match TRBD1. CDR3 length: 16 amino acids. Germline loops: CDR1 MNHEY, CDR2 SMNVEV (reference sequence). Trimming took 6 bases from V and 4 from J; bases not matched to a gene: 10. The CDR3 loop is CASRPDREGSNEKLFF. The DNA for the CDR3 is TGTGCCAGCAGACCGGACAGGGAGGGGAGTAATGAAAAACTGTTTTTT.

The V gene is TRBV6-1, the J gene TRBJ1-5; the match to TRBD1 covers 9 bases. Germline V gene data show CDR1 as MNHNS and CDR2 as SASEGT. Losses at the gene ends were 4 bases for V and 3 bases for J; bases not matched to a gene: 1. This CDR3 region has 14 residues. The CDR3 protein is CASSGDRDNQPQHF. The CDR3 region has the DNA TGTGCCAGCAGTGGGGACAGGGACAATCAGCCCCAGCATTTT.

The chain uses TRBV4-2 and TRBJ1-2, with 7 bases aligning to TRBD1. Trimming cost V 1 base and J 8 bases; bases outside gene matches: 10. Looked up from germline, CDR1 is LGHNA and CDR2 is YNFKEQ. There are 15 residues in the CDR3. CDR3 sequence reads: CASSQVNEGALGYTF. The DNA of the CDR3 is TGTGCCAGCAGCCAAGTAAACGAGGGGGCCTTGGGCTACACCTTC.

This chain connects TRBV11-2 to TRBJ2-3, with TRBD1 identical over 8 bases. The ends lost 5 bases at V and 4 bases at J; junction bases unmatched: 14. This CDR3 region has 17 residues. Per the germline V gene, CDR1 is SGHAT and CDR2 is FQNNGV. In DNA, the CDR3 is TGTGCCAGCAGCCCCTACCAGGGCCAGGGGGCAGCAGATACGCAGTATTTT. Protein sequence: CASSPYQGQGAADTQYF.

This chain joins TRBV9 and TRBJ2-2; 8 bases map to TRBD2. The V segment lost 6 bases and the J segment 5 bases; nucleotides outside the gene matches: 3. In germline, CDR1 is SGDLS, CDR2 YYNGEE. The CDR3 is made up of 13 amino acids. For the CDR3, the DNA is TGTGCCAGCAACGGGAGGGGTACCGGGGAGCTGTTTTTT. It encodes CASNGRGTGELFF.

The CDR3 sequence is CASSLDRYSNQPQHF. The CDR3 DNA reads as TGTGCCAGCAGTCTCGACAGATATAGCAATCAGCCCCAGCATTTT. The chain links TRBV2 to TRBJ1-5; D perhaps matches TRBD1 (5 bases). V lost 5 bases to trimming and J lost 0 bases, with 11 bases between them. This CDR3 comprises 15 residues. CDR1 SNHLY and CDR2 FYNNEI come from the germline V gene. The whole variable domain, filled in from reference TRBV2 and TRBJ1-5, reads EPEVTQTPSHQVTQMGQEVILRCVPISNHLYFYWYRQILGQKVEFLVSFYNNEISEKSEIFDDQFSVERPDGSNFTLKIRSTKLEDSAMYFCASSLDRYSNQPQHFGDGTRLSIL.

The chain employs TRBV28 and TRBJ1-2, with D unresolved. Germline values: CDR1 MDHEN, CDR2 SYDVKM. CDR3 length: 14 amino acids. V lost 1 base and J lost 1, with 7 bases in between. CDR3 sequence: CASSLYSYNYGYTF. The CDR3 region has the DNA TGTGCCAGCAGTTTATACAGTTATAACTATGGCTACACCTTC.

The rearrangement links TRBV19 to TRBJ2-2; 9 bases align to TRBD1. This CDR3 is 15 amino acids long. Germline lookup yields CDR1 LNHDA and CDR2 SQIVND (reference sequence). V was pared by 4 bases and J by 3 bases, with 3 bases of the junction left unmatched. CDR3 sequence reads: CASSTGQGYTGELFF. CDR3 sequence (DNA): TGTGCCAGTAGTACAGGACAGGGGTACACCGGGGAGCTGTTTTTT. Full variable domain (missing parts from reference TRBV19 and TRBJ2-2): DGGITQSPKYLFRKEGQNVTLSCEQNLNHDAMYWYRQDPGQGLRLIYYSQIVNDFQKGDIAEGYSVSREKKESFPLTVTSAQKNPTAFYLCASSTGQGYTGELFFGEGSRLTVL.

V gene TRBV18 combines with J gene TRBJ1-4, with D tentatively TRBD1 (5 bases). V gave up 3 bases and J gave up 4 bases, with 12 bases separating them. The CDR3 is 15 residues long. Germline CDR1 and CDR2: KGHSH and LQKENI. In DNA, the CDR3 is TGTGCCAGCTCACCGTCAGGGTCGCTTAATGAAAAACTGTTTTTT. It translates to CASSPSGSLNEKLFF.

The V and J genes are TRBV4-1 and TRBJ2-1; possible D gene TRBD1, 6 bases. CDR1 and CDR2 from the germline V gene are MGHRA and YSYEKL. The CDR3 length is 13 residues. Trimming took 4 bases from V and 4 from J, leaving 8 bases between them. The CDR3 here is CASSLGQYNEQFF. The CDR3 DNA is TGCGCCAGCAGCCTAGGACAGTACAATGAGCAGTTCTTC.

The chain combines TRBV5-1 with TRBJ1-3; tentative D call: TRBD1 (6 bases). In germline, CDR1 is SGHRS, CDR2 YFSETQ. This CDR3 comprises 15 residues. V lost 3 bases and J 2 bases, leaving 12 bases between the germline ends. CDR3 loop: CASSWEQGTGNTIYF. The CDR3 DNA sequence: TGCGCCAGCAGCTGGGAACAGGGTACTGGAAACACCATATATTTT.